The rows below give T cell receptor beta chains drawn from one sample of a study of CD8 T cells in ankylosing spondylitis. One entry per CDR3 protein results from TCRdb running MiXCR on the 5' RACE reads. This sample has approximately 300,000 distinct CDR3 sequences, with roughly 8% found just once. Sequencing was performed on blood, either unsorted or a sorted T cell fraction (not recorded which). All receptors come from a male donor with ankylosing spondylitis. CDR3s include the opening cysteine and the closing phenylalanine or tryptophan. The order of the fields is clone size, V gene, J gene, D gene, CDR3 DNA, CDR3 protein. The D gene is left open where the match is weak. Only part of the rows carry a size: once, few, many, or a class if the clone is expanded.

>many|TRBV5-1|TRBJ2-3|TRBD2
TGCGCCAGCAGCTTGGGGACTAGCGTCTCGGCAGATACGCAGTATTTT
CASSLGTSVSADTQYF
>few|TRBV9|TRBJ2-1|TRBD2
TGTGCCAGCAGCGTCGAGGTAGGTGGGAGGGCCGTTGAGCAGTTCTTC
CASSVEVGGRAVEQFF
>few|TRBV29-1|TRBJ2-1|TRBD2
TGCAGCGGCTGGACTAGCGGGAGATATGAGCAGTTCTTC
CSGWTSGRYEQFF
>few|TRBV7-9|TRBJ2-2|.
TGTGCCAGCAGCCCTCAGGGTATCGACACCGGGGAGCTGTTTTTT
CASSPQGIDTGELFF
>.|TRBV28|TRBJ1-2|TRBD1
TGTGCCAGCAGTTTTATCCCCGGGACAGGGGATTCTGGCTACACCTTC
CASSFIPGTGDSGYTF
>few|TRBV6-2/TRBV6-3|TRBJ2-4|TRBD1
TGTGCCAGCAGTGGGGACAGGTTGAAAAACATTCAGTACTTC
CASSGDRLKNIQYF
>.|TRBV29-1|TRBJ2-7|.
TGCAGCGCCGTTAGCGGCGGTAACTACGAGCAGTACTTC
CSAVSGGNYEQYF
>.|TRBV20-1|TRBJ1-6|.
TGCAGTGCTGGCGGGGCAGATAGCTCCTATAATTCACCCCTCCACTTT
CSAGGADSSYNSPLHF
>few|TRBV10-3|TRBJ2-6|.
TGTGCCATCAGTGTTCTCTCTGGGGCCAACGTCCTGACTTTC
CAISVLSGANVLTF
>few|TRBV18|TRBJ2-3|TRBD2
TGTGCCAGCTCGATGACTAGCGGGAACACAGATACGCAGTATTTT
CASSMTSGNTDTQYF
>.|TRBV6-5|TRBJ1-5|.
TGTGCCAGCAGTTACTCGAACACAGGAAGCAATCAGCCCCAGCATTTT
CASSYSNTGSNQPQHF
>many|TRBV15|TRBJ2-7|.
TGTGCCACCAGCAGAGAATACGGCAGCGCATGGTACGAGCAGTACTTC
CATSREYGSAWYEQYF
>few|TRBV10-3|TRBJ2-1|.
TGTGCCATCAGTGAGTTAGAGGCGGAGCAGTTCTTC
CAISELEAEQFF
>few|TRBV5-6|TRBJ2-1|.
TGTGCCAGCAGCCATACAATGAAGGCGGAGCAGTTCTTC
CASSHTMKAEQFF
>few|TRBV21-1|TRBJ2-1|.
TGTGCCAGCAGCAAAGTATCGCCTAGCGGAGACAATGAGCAGTTCTTC
CASSKVSPSGDNEQFF
>few|TRBV24-1|TRBJ1-2|.
TGTGCCACCAGTGATTCGTGGGGTGGCTACACCTTC
CATSDSWGGYTF
>.|TRBV20-1|TRBJ2-1|.
TGCAGTGCCGCTAGAGATCGGGGCCGGAGTCTCAATGAGCAGTTCTTC
CSAARDRGRSLNEQFF
>.|TRBV6-4|TRBJ2-1|TRBD2
TGTGCCAGCAGTGACGGCGGGAGGGTTGGCGATGAGCAGTTCTTC
CASSDGGRVGDEQFF
>few|TRBV18|TRBJ2-1|.
TGTGCCAGCTCACCCGCCGGAACAGGTCTCAATGAGCAGTTCTTC
CASSPAGTGLNEQFF
>.|TRBV6-2/TRBV6-3|TRBJ2-5|TRBD2
TGTGCCAGCAGCCGAGCTCAGCGGGAGGCTCGGGGAGAGACCCAGTACTTC
CASSRAQREARGETQYF
>.|TRBV7-3|TRBJ2-1|.
TGTGCCAGCAGCTCGCCTGGACTATACAATGAGCAGTTCTTC
CASSSPGLYNEQFF
>.|TRBV19|TRBJ1-6|.
TGTGCCAGTAGCACATCCGGGATGGGGGGTTCACCCCTCCACTTT
CASSTSGMGGSPLHF
>few|TRBV29-1|TRBJ2-2|.
TGCAGCGTTACCCCCCTCGAACGTGGTGGGGAGCTGTTTTTT
CSVTPLERGGELFF
>.|TRBV5-6|TRBJ2-5|.
TGTGCCAGCAGTACTCAGGGAAAACAAGAGACCCAGTACTTC
CASSTQGKQETQYF
>few|TRBV5-1|TRBJ2-7|.
TGCGCCAGCAGCTTGGTACCTGGAGCCTACGAGCAGTACTTC
CASSLVPGAYEQYF
>many|TRBV11-1|TRBJ1-1|TRBD1
TGTGCCAGCAGCTTAAACAGGGGGGACACTGAAGCTTTCTTT
CASSLNRGDTEAFF
>few|TRBV15|TRBJ1-4|.
TGTGCCACCAGCACCCCTTACGATGAAAAACTGTTTTTT
CATSTPYDEKLFF
>.|TRBV6-2/TRBV6-3|TRBJ2-1|TRBD1
TGTGCCAGCAGGGCAACCGACAGGGGCTCCTACAATGAGCAGTTCTTC
CASRATDRGSYNEQFF
>many|TRBV29-1|TRBJ2-1|.
TGCAGCGTTGGCCCCCCCAACGGGGAGCAGTTCTTC
CSVGPPNGEQFF